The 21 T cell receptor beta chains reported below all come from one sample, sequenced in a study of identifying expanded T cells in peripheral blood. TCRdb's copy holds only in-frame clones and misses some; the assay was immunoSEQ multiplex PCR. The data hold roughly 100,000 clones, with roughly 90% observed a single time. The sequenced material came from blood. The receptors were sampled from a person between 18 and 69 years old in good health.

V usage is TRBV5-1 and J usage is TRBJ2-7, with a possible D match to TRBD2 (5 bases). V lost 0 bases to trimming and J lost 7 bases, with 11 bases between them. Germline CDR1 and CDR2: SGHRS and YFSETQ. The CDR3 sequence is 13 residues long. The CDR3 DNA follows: TGCGCCAGCAGCTTGGCCGGGGAGACGGAGCAGTACTTC. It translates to CASSLAGETEQYF.

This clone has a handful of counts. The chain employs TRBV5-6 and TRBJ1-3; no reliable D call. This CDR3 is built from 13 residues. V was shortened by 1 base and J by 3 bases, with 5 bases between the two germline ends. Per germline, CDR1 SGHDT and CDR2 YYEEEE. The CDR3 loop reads CASSLSGGNTIYF. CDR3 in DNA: TGTGCCAGCAGCTTGAGTGGTGGAAACACCATATATTTT.

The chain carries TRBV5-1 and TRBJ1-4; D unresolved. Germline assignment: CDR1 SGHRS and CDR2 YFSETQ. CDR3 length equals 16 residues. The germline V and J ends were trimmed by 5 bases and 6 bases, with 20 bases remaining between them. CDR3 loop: CASRPRFDELDEKLFF. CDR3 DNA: TGCGCCAGCAGGCCCCGATTTGACGAGTTGGATGAAAAACTGTTTTTT.

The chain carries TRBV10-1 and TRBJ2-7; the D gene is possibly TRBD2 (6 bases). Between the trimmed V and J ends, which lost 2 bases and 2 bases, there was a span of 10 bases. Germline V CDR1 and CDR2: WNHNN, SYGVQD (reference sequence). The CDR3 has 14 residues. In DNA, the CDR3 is TGCGCCAGCAGTGAGGCGGGACGCACCTACGAGCAGTACTTC. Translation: CASSEAGRTYEQYF.

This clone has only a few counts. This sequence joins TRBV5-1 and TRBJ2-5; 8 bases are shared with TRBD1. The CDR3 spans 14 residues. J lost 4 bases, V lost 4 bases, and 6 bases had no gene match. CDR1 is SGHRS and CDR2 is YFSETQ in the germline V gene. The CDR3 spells CASSTGGRGETQYF. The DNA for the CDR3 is TGCGCCAGCAGCACAGGGGGAAGGGGAGAGACCCAGTACTTC.

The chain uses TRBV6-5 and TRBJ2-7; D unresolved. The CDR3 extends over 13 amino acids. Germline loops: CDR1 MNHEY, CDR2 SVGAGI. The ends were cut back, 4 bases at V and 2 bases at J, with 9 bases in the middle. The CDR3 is CASSSPDTYEQYF. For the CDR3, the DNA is TGTGCCAGCAGTTCCCCAGATACCTACGAGCAGTACTTC.

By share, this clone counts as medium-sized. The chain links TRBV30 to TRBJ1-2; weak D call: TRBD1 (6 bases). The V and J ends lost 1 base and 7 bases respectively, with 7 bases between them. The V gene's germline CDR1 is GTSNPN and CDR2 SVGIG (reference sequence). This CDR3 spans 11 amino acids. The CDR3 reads CAWSDRVGYTF. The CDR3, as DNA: TGTGCCTGGAGTGACAGGGTTGGCTACACCTTC.

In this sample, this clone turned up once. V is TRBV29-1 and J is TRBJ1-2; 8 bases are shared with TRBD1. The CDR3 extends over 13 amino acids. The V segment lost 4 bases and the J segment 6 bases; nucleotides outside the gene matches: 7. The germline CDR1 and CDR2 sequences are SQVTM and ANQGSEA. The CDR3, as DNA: TGCAGCGTTGGGGCAGGGGGCATCCATGGCTACACCTTC. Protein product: CSVGAGGIHGYTF. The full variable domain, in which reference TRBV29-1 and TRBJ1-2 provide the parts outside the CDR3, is SAVISQKPSRDICQRGTSLTIQCQVDSQVTMMFWYRQQPGQSLTLIATANQGSEATYESGFVIDKFPISRPNLTFSTLTVSNMSPEDSSIYLCSVGAGGIHGYTFGSGTRLTVV.

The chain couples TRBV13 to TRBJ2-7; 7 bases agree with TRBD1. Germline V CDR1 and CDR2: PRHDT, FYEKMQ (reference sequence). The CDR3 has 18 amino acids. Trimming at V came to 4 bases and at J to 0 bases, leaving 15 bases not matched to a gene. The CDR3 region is CASSSRGVRGHSSYEQYF. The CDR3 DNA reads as TGTGCCAGCAGCTCCAGGGGTGTTAGGGGGCATAGCTCCTACGAGCAGTACTTC.

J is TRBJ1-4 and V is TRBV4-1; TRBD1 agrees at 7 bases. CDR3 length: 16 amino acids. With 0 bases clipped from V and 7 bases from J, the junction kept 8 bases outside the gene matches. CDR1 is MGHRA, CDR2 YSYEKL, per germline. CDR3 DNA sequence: TGCGCCAGCAGCCAAGAATGGACAGGTCCTGGTGAAAAACTGTTTTTT. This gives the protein CASSQEWTGPGEKLFF.

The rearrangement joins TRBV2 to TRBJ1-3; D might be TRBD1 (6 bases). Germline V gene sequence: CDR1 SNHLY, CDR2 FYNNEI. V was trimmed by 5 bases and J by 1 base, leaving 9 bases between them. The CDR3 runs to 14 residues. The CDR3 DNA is TGTGCCAGCAGTACAGGGTTTTCTGGAAACACCATATATTTT. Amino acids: CASSTGFSGNTIYF.

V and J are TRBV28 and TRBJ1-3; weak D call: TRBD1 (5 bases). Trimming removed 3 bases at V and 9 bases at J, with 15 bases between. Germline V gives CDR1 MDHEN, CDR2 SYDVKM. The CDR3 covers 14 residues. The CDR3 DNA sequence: TGTGCCAGCAGTTTCCGATCAGGGCGGAGCACCATATATTTT. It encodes CASSFRSGRSTIYF. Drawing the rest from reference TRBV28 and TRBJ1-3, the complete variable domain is DVKVTQSSRYLVKRTGEKVFLECVQDMDHENMFWYRQDPGLGLRLIYFSYDVKMKEKGDIPEGYSVSREKKERFSLILESASTNQTSMYLCASSFRSGRSTIYFGEGSWLTVV.

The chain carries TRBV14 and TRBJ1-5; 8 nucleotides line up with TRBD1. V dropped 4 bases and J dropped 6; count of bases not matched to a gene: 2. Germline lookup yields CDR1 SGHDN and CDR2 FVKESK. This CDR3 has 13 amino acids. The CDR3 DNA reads TGTGCCAGCAGCCCTGGACAGGGTCAGCCCCAGCATTTT. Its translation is CASSPGQGQPQHF.

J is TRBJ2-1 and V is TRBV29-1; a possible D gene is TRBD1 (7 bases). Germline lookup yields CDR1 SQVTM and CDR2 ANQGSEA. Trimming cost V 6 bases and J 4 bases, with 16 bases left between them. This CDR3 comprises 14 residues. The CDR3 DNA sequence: TGCAGCGTAACCAGGGGGGAGGATTACAATGAGCAGTTCTTC. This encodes CSVTRGEDYNEQFF.

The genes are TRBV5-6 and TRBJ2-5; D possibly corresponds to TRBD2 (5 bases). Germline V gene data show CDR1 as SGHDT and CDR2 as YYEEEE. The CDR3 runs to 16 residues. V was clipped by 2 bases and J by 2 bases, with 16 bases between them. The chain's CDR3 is CASSFWSGPRQETQYF. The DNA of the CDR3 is TGTGCCAGCAGCTTCTGGAGCGGCCCCAGACAAGAGACCCAGTACTTC.

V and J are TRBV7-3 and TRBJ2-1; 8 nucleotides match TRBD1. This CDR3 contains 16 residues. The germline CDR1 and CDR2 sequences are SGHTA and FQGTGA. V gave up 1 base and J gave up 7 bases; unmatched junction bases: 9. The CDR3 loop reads CASSLKGGTGGNEQFF. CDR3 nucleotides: TGTGCCAGCAGCTTAAAAGGTGGGACAGGAGGGAATGAGCAGTTCTTC.

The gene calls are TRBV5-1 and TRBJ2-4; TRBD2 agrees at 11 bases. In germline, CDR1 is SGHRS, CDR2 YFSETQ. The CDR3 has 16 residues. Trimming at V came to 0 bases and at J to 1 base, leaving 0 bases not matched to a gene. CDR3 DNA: TGCGCCAGCAGCTTGGGACTAGCGGGGGCCAAAAACATTCAGTACTTC. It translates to CASSLGLAGAKNIQYF.

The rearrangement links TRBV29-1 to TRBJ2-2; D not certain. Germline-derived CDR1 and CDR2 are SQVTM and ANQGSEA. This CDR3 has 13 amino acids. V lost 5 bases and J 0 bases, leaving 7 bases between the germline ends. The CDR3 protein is CSVLGTNTGELFF. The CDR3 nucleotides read TGCAGCGTTCTGGGCACGAACACCGGGGAGCTGTTTTTT.

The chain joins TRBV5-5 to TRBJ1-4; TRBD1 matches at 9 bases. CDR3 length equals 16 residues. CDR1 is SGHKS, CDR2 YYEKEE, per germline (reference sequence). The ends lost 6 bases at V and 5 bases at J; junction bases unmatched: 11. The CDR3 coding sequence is TGTGCCAGCACCCCCCCCGGAGGACAGGGGAATGAAAAACTGTTTTTT. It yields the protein CASTPPGGQGNEKLFF.

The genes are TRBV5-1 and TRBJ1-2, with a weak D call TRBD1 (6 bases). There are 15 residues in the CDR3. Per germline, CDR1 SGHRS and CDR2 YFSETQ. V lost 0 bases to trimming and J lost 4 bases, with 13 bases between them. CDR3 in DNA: TGCGCCAGCAGCTTGGTATGGGGGCTCGGCTATGGCTACACCTTC. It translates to CASSLVWGLGYGYTF.

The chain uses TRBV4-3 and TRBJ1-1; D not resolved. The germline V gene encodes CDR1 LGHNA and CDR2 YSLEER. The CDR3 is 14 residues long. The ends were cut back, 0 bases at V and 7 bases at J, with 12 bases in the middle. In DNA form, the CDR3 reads TGCGCCAGCAGCCAAGATCGAGGATTCAGTGAAGCTTTCTTT. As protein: CASSQDRGFSEAFF.